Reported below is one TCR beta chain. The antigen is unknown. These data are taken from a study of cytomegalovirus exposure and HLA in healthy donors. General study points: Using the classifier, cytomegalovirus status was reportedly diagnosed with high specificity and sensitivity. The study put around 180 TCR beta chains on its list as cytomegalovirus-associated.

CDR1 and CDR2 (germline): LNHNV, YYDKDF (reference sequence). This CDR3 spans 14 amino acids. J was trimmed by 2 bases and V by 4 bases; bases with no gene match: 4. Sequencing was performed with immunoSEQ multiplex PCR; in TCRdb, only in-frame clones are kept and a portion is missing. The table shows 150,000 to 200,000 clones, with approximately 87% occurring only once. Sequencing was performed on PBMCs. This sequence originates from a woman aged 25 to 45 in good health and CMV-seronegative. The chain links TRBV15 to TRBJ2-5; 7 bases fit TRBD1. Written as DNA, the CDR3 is TGTGCCACCAGCACGGGGACAGCACAAGAGACCCAGTACTTC. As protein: CATSTGTAQETQYF. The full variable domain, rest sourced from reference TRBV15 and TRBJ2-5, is DAMVIQNPRYQVTQFGKPVTLSCSQTLNHNVMYWYQQKSSQAPKLLFHYYDKDFNNEADTPDNFQSRRPNTSFCFLDIRSPGLGDTAMYLCATSTGTAQETQYFGPGTRLLVL.